The rows below give T cell receptor beta chains drawn from one sample of a study of beta chain features in type 1 diabetes. Profiling relied on immunoSEQ multiplex PCR, and the TCRdb table lists in-frame clones only, not all of them. The sample contains under 350,000 clones, roughly an eighth of which appear only once. Input material: naive CD4+ T cells from blood. Receptors were obtained from a man aged 30 to 45 with type 1 diabetes. CDR3s include the opening cysteine and the closing phenylalanine or tryptophan. The order of the fields is V gene, CDR3 protein.

v_gene: TRBV18; CDR3aa: CASSRRSPGLAGPYNEQFF
v_gene: TRBV9; CDR3aa: CASSFRGEMDTEAFF
v_gene: TRBV19; CDR3aa: CASSLQGAWVANQPQHF
v_gene: TRBV28; CDR3aa: CASSTGTSGRENEQYF
v_gene: TRBV19; CDR3aa: CASSKSSYNEQFF
v_gene: TRBV28; CDR3aa: CASSTPGQRYEQYF
v_gene: TRBV30; CDR3aa: CAWSRGRVTEAFF
v_gene: TRBV4-1; CDR3aa: CASSPLGSAGQETQYF
v_gene: TRBV30; CDR3aa: CAWRQTAGGYTF
v_gene: TRBV5-1; CDR3aa: CASSLVGTAYEQYF
v_gene: TRBV11-3; CDR3aa: CASSVGPEETQYF
v_gene: TRBV28; CDR3aa: CASRSGTSGRGEQFF
v_gene: TRBV4-1; CDR3aa: CASSQVGGSRTKNIQYF
v_gene: TRBV6-4; CDR3aa: CASSLLAGFYNEQFF
v_gene: TRBV19; CDR3aa: CASSISPSSYNEQFF
v_gene: TRBV6-5; CDR3aa: CASREQTGVAFF
v_gene: TRBV2; CDR3aa: CASSKRLAGADNEQFF
v_gene: TRBV19; CDR3aa: CASSTPDRGYYGYTF
v_gene: TRBV28; CDR3aa: CASSTDYSYEQYF
v_gene: TRBV4-2; CDR3aa: CASSQSGLAGGDEQYF
v_gene: TRBV4-1; CDR3aa: CASSHFTGLTTNEKLFF
v_gene: TRBV4-2; CDR3aa: CASSQDLGSGSPEQYF
v_gene: TRBV13; CDR3aa: CASSAGQGRETQYF
v_gene: TRBV29-1; CDR3aa: CSVGPGLNTEAFF
v_gene: TRBV11-1; CDR3aa: CASSLLTDSHEQYF
v_gene: TRBV5-1; CDR3aa: CASSLVVLAPNEQFF
v_gene: TRBV5-6; CDR3aa: CASSSPDSYRTDTQYF
v_gene: TRBV5-1; CDR3aa: CASSLRDRGGTDTQYF
v_gene: TRBV5-4; CDR3aa: CASSLEDSETQYF
v_gene: TRBV7-9; CDR3aa: CASSPVNLNTEAFF
v_gene: TRBV14; CDR3aa: CASSRGSPYEQYF
v_gene: TRBV27; CDR3aa: CASSRYTPGQGAFNQPQHF
v_gene: TRBV5-4; CDR3aa: CASSYRRMTSGTSTDTQYF
v_gene: TRBV11-2; CDR3aa: CASSLAPGTEAFF
v_gene: TRBV2; CDR3aa: CASSEYAGVGTDTQYF
v_gene: TRBV11-1; CDR3aa: CASSPRTSGDKETQYF
v_gene: TRBV7-2; CDR3aa: CASSPDSADTQYF
v_gene: TRBV18; CDR3aa: CASSPWTGNQETQYF
v_gene: TRBV5-1; CDR3aa: CASSLLAGLSSTPRETQYF
v_gene: TRBV4-1; CDR3aa: CASSHPLAAYNEQFF
v_gene: TRBV6-5; CDR3aa: CASSYDRGGYNEQFF
v_gene: TRBV27; CDR3aa: CASSSSRVSRSGEQYF